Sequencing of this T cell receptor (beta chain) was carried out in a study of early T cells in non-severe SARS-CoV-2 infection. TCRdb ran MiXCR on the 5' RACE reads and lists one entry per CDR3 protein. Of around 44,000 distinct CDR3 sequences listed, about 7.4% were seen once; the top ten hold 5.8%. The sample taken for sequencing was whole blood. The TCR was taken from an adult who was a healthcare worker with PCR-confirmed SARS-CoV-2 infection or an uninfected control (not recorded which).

DNA for the CDR3: TGTGCCAGCAGCAACAGGGTTATCAATTCACCCCTCCACTTT. Amino acid sequence: CASSNRVINSPLHF. V gene TRBV12-3 or TRBV12-4 combines with J gene TRBJ1-6, with a weak D call TRBD1 (6 bases). Trimming left V 6 bases short and J 7 bases short, with 13 bases between. The CDR3 runs to 14 residues.